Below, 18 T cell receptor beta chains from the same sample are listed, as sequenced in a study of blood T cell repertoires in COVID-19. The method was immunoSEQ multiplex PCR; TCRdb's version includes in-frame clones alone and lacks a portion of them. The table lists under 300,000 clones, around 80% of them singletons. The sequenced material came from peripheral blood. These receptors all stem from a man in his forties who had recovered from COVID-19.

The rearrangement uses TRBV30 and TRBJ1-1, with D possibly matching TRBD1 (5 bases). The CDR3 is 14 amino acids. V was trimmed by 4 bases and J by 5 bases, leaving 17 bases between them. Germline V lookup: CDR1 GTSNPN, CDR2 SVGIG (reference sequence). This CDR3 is CAWTVTGGWTEAFF. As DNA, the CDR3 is TGTGCCTGGACCGTAACGGGGGGTTGGACTGAAGCTTTCTTT.

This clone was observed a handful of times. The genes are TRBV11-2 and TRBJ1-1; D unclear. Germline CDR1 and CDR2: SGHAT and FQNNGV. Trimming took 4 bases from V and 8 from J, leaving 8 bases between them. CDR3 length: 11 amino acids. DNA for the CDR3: TGTGCCAGCAGCTCGTCTCCGGAAGCTTTCTTT. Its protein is CASSSSPEAFF.

The CDR3 sequence is CASRTKRAGANTGELFF. CDR3 bases: TGTGCCAGTAGGACAAAGCGAGCGGGGGCAAACACCGGGGAGCTGTTTTTT. V usage is TRBV19 and J usage is TRBJ2-2; TRBD2 aligns across 8 bases. Germline V lookup: CDR1 LNHDA, CDR2 SQIVND (reference sequence). After removal of 6 bases from V and 2 bases from J, the junction contained 11 bases not matched to a gene. The CDR3 is 17 residues long.

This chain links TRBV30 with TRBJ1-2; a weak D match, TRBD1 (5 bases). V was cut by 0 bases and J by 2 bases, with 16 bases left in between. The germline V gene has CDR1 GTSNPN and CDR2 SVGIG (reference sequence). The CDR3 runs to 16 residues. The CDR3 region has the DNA TGTGCCTGGAGTGTACCGGGGGTATTATCGAACTATGGCTACACCTTC. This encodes CAWSVPGVLSNYGYTF.

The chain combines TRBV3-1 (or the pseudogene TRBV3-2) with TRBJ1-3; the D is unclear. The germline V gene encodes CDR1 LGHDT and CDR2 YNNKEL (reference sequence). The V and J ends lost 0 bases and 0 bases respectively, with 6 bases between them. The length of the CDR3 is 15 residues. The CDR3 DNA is TGTGCCAGCAGCCAAGATCCATCCTCTGGAAACACCATATATTTT. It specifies CASSQDPSSGNTIYF.

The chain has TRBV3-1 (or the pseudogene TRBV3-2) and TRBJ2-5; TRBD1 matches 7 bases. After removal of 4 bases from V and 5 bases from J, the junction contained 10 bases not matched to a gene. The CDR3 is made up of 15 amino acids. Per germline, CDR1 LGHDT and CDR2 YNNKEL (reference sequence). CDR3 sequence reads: CASSRDKGAGETQYF. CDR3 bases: TGTGCCAGCAGCCGAGACAAGGGGGCAGGGGAGACCCAGTACTTC.

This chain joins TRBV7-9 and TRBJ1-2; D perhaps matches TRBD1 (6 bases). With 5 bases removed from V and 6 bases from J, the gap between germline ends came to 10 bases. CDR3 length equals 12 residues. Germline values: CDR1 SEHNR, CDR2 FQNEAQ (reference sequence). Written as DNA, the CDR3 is TGTGCCAGCAGCCAACAGGGAAATGGCTACACCTTC. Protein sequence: CASSQQGNGYTF.

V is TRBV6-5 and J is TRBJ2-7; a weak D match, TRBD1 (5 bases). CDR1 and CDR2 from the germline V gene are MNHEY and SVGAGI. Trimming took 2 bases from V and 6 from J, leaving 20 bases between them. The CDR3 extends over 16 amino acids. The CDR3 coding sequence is TGTGCCAGCAGTTACGGTGTGAACAGGTTGGTTACCGAGCAGTACTTC. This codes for CASSYGVNRLVTEQYF.

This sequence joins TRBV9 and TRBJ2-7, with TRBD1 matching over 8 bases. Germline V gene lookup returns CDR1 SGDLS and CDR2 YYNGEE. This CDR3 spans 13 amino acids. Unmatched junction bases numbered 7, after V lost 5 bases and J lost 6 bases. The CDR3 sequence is CASSDGQGREQYF. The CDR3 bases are TGTGCCAGCAGTGACGGACAGGGACGCGAGCAGTACTTC.

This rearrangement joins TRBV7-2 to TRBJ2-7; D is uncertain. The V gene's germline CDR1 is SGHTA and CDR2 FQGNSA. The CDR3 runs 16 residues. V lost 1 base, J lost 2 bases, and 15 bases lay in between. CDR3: CASSLGVHGEAYEQYF. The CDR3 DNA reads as TGTGCCAGCAGCTTAGGAGTGCACGGCGAGGCCTACGAGCAGTACTTC.

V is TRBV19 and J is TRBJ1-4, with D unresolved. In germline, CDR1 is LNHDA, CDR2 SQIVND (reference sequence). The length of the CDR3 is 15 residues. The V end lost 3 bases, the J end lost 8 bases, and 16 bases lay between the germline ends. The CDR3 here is CASSIRRGVGEKLFF. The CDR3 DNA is TGTGCCAGTAGTATTCGGCGTGGAGTTGGGGAAAAACTGTTTTTT.

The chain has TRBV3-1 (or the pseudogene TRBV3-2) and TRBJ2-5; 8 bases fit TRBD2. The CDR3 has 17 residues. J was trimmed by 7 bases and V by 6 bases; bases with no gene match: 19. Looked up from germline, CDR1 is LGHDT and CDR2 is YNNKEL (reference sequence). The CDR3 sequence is CASSLYDSGATYGTQYF. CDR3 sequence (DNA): TGTGCCAGCAGTCTTTATGATAGCGGGGCGACCTATGGGACCCAGTACTTC.

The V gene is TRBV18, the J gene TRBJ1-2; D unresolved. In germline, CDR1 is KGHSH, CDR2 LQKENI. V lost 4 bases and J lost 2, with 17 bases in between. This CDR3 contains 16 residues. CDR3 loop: CASSHSLGETNYGYTF. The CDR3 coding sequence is TGTGCCAGCTCACACTCACTAGGTGAGACAAACTATGGCTACACCTTC.

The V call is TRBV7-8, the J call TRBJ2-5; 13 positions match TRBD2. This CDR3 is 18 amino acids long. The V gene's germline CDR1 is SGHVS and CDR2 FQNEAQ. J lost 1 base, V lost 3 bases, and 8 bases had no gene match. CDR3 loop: CASSFGLAGAETQETQYF. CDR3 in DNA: TGTGCCAGCAGCTTTGGACTAGCGGGGGCCGAGACCCAAGAGACCCAGTACTTC.

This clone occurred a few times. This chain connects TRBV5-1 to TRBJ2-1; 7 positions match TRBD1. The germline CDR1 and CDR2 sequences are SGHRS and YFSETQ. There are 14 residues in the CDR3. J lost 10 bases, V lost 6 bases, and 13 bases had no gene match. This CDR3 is CASTPGQSHQEQFF. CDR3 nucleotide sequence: TGCGCCAGCACCCCGGGACAGTCCCATCAAGAGCAGTTCTTC.

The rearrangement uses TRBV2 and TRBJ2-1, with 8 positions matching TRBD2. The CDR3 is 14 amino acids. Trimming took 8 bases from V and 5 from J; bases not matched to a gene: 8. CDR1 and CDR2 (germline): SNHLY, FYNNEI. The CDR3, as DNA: TGTGCCAGCGGAGAACTAGCGGCTAACAATGAGCAGTTCTTC. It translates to CASGELAANNEQFF.

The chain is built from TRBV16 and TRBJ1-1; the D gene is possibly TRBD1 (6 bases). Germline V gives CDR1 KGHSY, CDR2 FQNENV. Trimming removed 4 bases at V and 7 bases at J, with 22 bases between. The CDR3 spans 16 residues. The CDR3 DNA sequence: TGTGCCAGCAGCCCCTTCCAAGTCGTGGGGGCAAATGAAGCTTTCTTT. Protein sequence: CASSPFQVVGANEAFF.

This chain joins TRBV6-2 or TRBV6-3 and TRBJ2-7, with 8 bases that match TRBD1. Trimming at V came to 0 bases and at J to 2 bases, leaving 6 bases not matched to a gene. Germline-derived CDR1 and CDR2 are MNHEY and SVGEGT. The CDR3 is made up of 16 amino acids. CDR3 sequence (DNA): TGTGCCAGCAGTTACTCGGCAACAGGGGGAGCCTACGAGCAGTACTTC. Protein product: CASSYSATGGAYEQYF.